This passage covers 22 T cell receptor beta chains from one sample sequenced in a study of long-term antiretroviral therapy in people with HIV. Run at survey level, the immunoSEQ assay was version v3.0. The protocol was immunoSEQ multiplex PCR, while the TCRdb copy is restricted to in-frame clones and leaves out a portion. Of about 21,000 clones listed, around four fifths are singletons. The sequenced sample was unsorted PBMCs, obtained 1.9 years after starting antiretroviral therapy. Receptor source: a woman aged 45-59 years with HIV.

DNA for the CDR3: TGTGCCATCAAGGACCGGACTAGCGGGGAAGAGACCCAGTACTTC. This sequence encodes CAIKDRTSGEETQYF. This chain connects TRBV10-3 to TRBJ2-5; 12 nucleotides line up with TRBD2. This CDR3 has 15 residues. CDR1 and CDR2 (germline): ENHRY, SYGVKD. V dropped 7 bases and J dropped 3; count of bases not matched to a gene: 6.

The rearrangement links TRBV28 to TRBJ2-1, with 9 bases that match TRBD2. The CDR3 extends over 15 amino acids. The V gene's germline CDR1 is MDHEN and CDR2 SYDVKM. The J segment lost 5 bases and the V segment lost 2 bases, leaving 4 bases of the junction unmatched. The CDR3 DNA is TGTGCCAGCAGTTTACTCAGCGGGGGGAACAATGAGCAGTTCTTC. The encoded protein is CASSLLSGGNNEQFF.

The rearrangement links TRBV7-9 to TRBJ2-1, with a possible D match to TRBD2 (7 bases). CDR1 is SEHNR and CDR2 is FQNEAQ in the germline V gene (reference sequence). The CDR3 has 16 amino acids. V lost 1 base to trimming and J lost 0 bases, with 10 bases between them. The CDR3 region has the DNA TGTGCCAGCAGCTTAGAGGGGGGGGGCTCCTACAATGAGCAGTTCTTC. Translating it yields CASSLEGGGSYNEQFF.

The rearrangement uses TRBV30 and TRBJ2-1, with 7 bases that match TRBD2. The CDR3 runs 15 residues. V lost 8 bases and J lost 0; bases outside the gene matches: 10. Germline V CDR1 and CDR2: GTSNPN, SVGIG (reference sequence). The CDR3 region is CAVGLGGSSYNEQFF. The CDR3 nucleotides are TGTGCCGTCGGGTTGGGGGGGAGCTCCTACAATGAGCAGTTCTTC.

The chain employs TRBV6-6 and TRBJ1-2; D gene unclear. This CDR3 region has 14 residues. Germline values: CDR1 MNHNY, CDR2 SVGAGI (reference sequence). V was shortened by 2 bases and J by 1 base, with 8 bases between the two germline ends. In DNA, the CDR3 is TGTGCCAGCAGTTACCAGACGGGTAACTATGGCTACACCTTC. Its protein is CASSYQTGNYGYTF.

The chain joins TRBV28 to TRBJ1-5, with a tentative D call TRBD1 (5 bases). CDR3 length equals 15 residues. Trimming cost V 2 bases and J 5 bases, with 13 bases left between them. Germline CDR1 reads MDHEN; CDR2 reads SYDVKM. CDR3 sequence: CASSLDSDYDQPQHF. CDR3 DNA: TGTGCCAGCAGTTTAGACAGCGATTACGATCAGCCCCAGCATTTT.

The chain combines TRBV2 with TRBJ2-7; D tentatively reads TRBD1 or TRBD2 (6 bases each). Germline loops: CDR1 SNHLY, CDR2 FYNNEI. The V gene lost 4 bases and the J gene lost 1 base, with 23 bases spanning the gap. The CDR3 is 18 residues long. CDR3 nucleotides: TGTGCCAGCAGTGTCATAGCGGACAGCCACGGAGGTTCCTACGAGCAGTACTTC. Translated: CASSVIADSHGGSYEQYF.

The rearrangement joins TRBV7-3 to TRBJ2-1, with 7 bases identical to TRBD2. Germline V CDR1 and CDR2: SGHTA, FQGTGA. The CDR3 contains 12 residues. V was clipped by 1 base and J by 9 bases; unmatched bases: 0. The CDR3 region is CASSLRGGEQFF. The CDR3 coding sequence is TGTGCCAGCAGCTTAAGGGGGGGTGAGCAGTTCTTC.

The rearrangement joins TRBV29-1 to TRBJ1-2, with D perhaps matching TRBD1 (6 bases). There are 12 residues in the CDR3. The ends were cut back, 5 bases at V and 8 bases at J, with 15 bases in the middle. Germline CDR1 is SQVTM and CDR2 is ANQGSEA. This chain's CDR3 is CSVIRQDGGYTF. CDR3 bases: TGCAGCGTTATTCGACAGGATGGCGGCTACACCTTC.

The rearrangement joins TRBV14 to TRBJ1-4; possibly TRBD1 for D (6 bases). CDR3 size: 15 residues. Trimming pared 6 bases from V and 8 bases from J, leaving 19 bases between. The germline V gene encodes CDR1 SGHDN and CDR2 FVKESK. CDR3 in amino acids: CASRQQGAPEEKLFF. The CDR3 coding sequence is TGTGCCAGCAGGCAACAGGGAGCCCCCGAGGAAAAACTGTTTTTT. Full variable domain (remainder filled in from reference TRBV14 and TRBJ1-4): EAGVTQFPSHSVIEKGQTVTLRCDPISGHDNLYWYRRVMGKEIKFLLHFVKESKQDESGMPNNRFLAERTGGTYSTLKVQPAELEDSGVYFCASRQQGAPEEKLFFGSGTQLSVL.

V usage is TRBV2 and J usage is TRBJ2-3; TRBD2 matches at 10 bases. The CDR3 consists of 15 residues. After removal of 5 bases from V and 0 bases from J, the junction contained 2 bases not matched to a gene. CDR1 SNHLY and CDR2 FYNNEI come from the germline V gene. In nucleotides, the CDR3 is TGTGCCAGCAGTCTAGCGGGGGAAAGCACAGATACGCAGTATTTT. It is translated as CASSLAGESTDTQYF.

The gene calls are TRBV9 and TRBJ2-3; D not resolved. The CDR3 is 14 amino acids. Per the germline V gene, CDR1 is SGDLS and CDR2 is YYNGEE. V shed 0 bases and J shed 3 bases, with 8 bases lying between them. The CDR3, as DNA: TGTGCCAGCAGCGTAGAATGGGGAACAGATACGCAGTATTTT. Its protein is CASSVEWGTDTQYF.

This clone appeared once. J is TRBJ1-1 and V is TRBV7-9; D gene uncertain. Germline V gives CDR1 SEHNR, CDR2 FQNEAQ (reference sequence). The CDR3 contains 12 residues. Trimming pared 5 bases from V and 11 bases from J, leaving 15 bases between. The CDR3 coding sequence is TGTGCCAGCAGCAAATCCCTATCGGTGGCTTTCTTT. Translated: CASSKSLSVAFF.

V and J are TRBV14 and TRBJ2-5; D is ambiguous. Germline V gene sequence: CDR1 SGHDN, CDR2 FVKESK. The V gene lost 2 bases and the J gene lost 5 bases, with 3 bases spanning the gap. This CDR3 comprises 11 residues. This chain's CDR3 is CASSQSETQYF. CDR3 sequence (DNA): TGTGCCAGCAGCCAATCGGAGACCCAGTACTTC.

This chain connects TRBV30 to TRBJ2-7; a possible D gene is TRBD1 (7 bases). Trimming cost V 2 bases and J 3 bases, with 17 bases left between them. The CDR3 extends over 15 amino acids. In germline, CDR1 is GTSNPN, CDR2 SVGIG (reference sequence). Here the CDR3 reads CAWSPRAGGGYEQYF. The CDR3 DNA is TGTGCCTGGAGTCCTAGGGCAGGGGGAGGCTACGAGCAGTACTTC.

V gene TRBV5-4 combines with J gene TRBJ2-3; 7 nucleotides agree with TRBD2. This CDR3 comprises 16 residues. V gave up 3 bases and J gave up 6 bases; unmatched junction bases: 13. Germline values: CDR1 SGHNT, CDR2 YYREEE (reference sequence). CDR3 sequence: CASSSGGTIAGDTQYF. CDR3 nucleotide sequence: TGTGCCAGCAGCTCTGGGGGGACTATCGCCGGGGATACGCAGTATTTT.

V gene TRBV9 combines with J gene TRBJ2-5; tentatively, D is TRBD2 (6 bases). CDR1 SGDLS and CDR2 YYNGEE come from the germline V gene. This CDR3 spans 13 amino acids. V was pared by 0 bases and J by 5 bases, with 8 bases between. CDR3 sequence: CASSVGGGETQYF. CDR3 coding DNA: TGTGCCAGCAGCGTAGGGGGAGGTGAGACCCAGTACTTC.

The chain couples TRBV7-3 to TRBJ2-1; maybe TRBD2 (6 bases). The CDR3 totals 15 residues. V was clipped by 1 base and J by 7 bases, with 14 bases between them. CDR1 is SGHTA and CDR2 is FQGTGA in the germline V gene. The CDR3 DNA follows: TGTGCCAGCAGCTTAAATGCGGGGTACGCGAATGAGCAGTTCTTC. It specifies CASSLNAGYANEQFF.

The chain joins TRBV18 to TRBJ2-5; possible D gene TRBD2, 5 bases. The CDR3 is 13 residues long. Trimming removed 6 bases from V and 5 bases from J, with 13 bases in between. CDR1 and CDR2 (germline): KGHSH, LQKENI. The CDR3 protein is CASSPGIRETQYF. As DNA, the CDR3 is TGTGCCAGCTCCCCCGGGATACGGGAGACCCAGTACTTC.

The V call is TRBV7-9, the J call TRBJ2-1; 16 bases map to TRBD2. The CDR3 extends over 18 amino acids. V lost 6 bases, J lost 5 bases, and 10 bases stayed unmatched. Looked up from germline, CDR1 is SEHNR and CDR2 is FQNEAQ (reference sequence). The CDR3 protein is CASSGGLAGGRNDNEQFF. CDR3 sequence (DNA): TGTGCCAGCAGTGGGGGACTAGCGGGGGGGCGTAACGACAATGAGCAGTTCTTC.

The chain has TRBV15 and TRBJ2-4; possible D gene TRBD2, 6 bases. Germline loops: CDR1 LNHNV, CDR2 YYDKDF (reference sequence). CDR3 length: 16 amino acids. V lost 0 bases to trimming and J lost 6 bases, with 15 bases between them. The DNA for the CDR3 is TGTGCCACCAGCAGAGATGCAGGGACTGGGGGAAACATTCAGTACTTC. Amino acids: CATSRDAGTGGNIQYF.

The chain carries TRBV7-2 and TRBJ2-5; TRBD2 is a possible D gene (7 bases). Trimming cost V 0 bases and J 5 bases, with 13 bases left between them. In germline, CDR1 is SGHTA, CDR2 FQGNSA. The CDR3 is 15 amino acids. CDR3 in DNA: TGTGCCAGCAGCTTAGCGGGGGGGCCATGGGAGACCCAGTACTTC. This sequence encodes CASSLAGGPWETQYF.